A single T cell receptor beta chain is shown here with its context. Its antigen is still unknown. Each donor was nominally healthy when sampled (though unrecorded immune exposures were likely). PCR was performed using 60 Vbeta and 13 Jbeta primers. The assay was immunoSEQ multiplex PCR, and TCRdb's table has in-frame clones only and misses some. The sample carries roughly 80,000 clones, roughly 73% recorded once. J lost 5 bases, V lost 3 bases, and 1 base had no gene match. CDR1 and CDR2 (germline): PRHDT, FYEKMQ (reference sequence). The CDR3 length is 13 residues. This specimen comes from a study of cytomegalovirus exposure and HLA in healthy donors. Study-wide findings and caveats: The study flagged approximately 180 TCR beta chains as cytomegalovirus-associated. Evidence from a later analysis indicated that most CMV-associated TCR beta chains looked HLA-restricted.

The sequence came from a woman between 40 and 50 years old in good health and CMV-seropositive. V usage is TRBV13 and J usage is TRBJ1-5; 7 bases align to TRBD1. The material sequenced was PBMCs. CDR3 in amino acids: CASSFDRDQPQHF. The CDR3 DNA reads as TGTGCCAGCAGCTTCGACAGGGATCAGCCCCAGCATTTT.